Listed here are 28 T cell receptor beta chains from one sample, sequenced in a study of blood T cells in healthy people across ages. A second PCR of roughly 7 to 11 cycles used a sample-barcoded 5' primer and a J-beta primer mix. TCRdb itself ran the 5' RACE reads through MiXCR, one entry per CDR3 protein. This table holds about 640,000 distinct CDR3 sequences, roughly 58% found once. Input material: blood. The receptors were gathered from a man in his 60s in good health.

As concerns this clonotype: Mismatch with germline at one junction end may stem from a read error. V gene TRBV27 combines with J gene TRBJ1-6; TRBD1 matches 7 bases. The CDR3 covers 16 residues. The V gene's germline CDR1 is MNHEY and CDR2 SMNVEV (reference sequence). CDR3 coding DNA: TGTGCCAGCAGTTTGACAGGGAGCTCCTATAATCCACCCCTCCACTTT. It is translated as CASSLTGSSYNPPLHF.

The genes are TRBV6-1 and TRBJ1-4, with TRBD1 as a possible D gene (5 bases). The CDR3 is 14 residues long. The V gene lost 7 bases and the J gene lost 2 bases, with 11 bases spanning the gap. The germline V gene has CDR1 MNHNS and CDR2 SASEGT. CDR3 residues: CASTRGRTNEKLFF. CDR3 in DNA: TGTGCCAGCACCCGGGGCAGGACTAATGAAAAACTGTTTTTT.

The chain joins TRBV12-3 or TRBV12-4 to TRBJ1-3, with D perhaps TRBD1 (5 bases). The CDR3 contains 14 residues. Trimming removed 6 bases from V and 7 bases from J, with 16 bases in between. For the CDR3, the DNA is TGTGCCAGCAGCCCACGATCTTGGGGGAACACCATATATTTT. Translated, it gives CASSPRSWGNTIYF.

The chain is built from TRBV12-5 and TRBJ2-4; D tentatively fits TRBD1 or TRBD2 (5 bases each). The J call may be faulty, since TRBJ2-7 better matches the DNA end. The CDR3 covers 14 residues. Looked up from germline, CDR1 is LGHNT and CDR2 is FRNRAP. The CDR3 bases are TGTGCTAGTGGCAAGAGGGGCTCCTCCTACGAGCAGTACTTC. Protein: CASGKRGSSYEQYF.

The rearrangement links TRBV5-1 to TRBJ2-1; 13 positions agree with TRBD2. Trimming removed 5 bases from V and 9 bases from J; junction bases left unmatched: 11. CDR3 size: 16 residues. In germline, CDR1 is SGHRS, CDR2 YFSETQ. The chain's CDR3 is CASRQSLAGGPGEQFF. In DNA form, the CDR3 reads TGCGCCAGCAGGCAGTCACTAGCGGGGGGGCCCGGTGAGCAGTTCTTC.

V usage is TRBV3-1 and J usage is TRBJ2-1; 10 bases align to TRBD1. The CDR3 loop spans 17 amino acids. Per the germline V gene, CDR1 is LGHDT and CDR2 is YNNKEL (reference sequence). V shed 7 bases, J shed 2 bases, and the junction held 11 bases outside the gene matches. The CDR3 loop reads CASTPLVGTGAYNEQFF. In DNA, the CDR3 is TGTGCCAGCACACCGTTAGTCGGGACAGGGGCCTACAATGAGCAGTTCTTC.

This rearrangement joins TRBV20-1 to TRBJ2-5; D perhaps matches TRBD2 (7 bases). This CDR3 comprises 16 residues. Trimming pared 6 bases from V and 1 base from J, leaving 21 bases between. The V gene's germline CDR1 is DFQATT and CDR2 SNEGSKA (reference sequence). The CDR3 region is CSAPGGGPNPQETQYF. The CDR3 DNA is TGCAGTGCGCCTGGCGGGGGCCCTAACCCCCAAGAGACCCAGTACTTC.

The sample holds one count of this clonotype. The rearrangement links TRBV20-1 to TRBJ2-1; 8 bases are a match to TRBD2. The CDR3 runs 16 residues. J was trimmed by 2 bases and V by 0 bases; bases with no gene match: 6. Germline CDR1 reads DFQATT; CDR2 reads SNEGSKA (reference sequence). For the CDR3, the DNA is TGCAGTGCTAGAGATGGGGCGGGGGGCCCCTACAATGAGCAGTTCTTC. It specifies CSARDGAGGPYNEQFF.

The chain employs TRBV6-5 and TRBJ1-5; a weak D match, TRBD1 (5 bases). CDR1 is MNHEY and CDR2 is SVGAGI in the germline V gene. The V gene lost 5 bases and the J gene lost 3 bases, with 14 bases spanning the gap. The CDR3 has 15 residues. As DNA, the CDR3 is TGTGCCAGCAGTCCCAGGGAGAGACCCAATCAGCCCCAGCATTTT. Its translation: CASSPRERPNQPQHF.

This sequence joins TRBV20-1 and TRBJ2-1, with D perhaps given as TRBD1 or TRBD2 (6 bases each). Germline V gene sequence: CDR1 DFQATT, CDR2 SNEGSKA (reference sequence). The V and J ends lost 4 bases and 1 base respectively, with 17 bases between them. The CDR3 sequence is 16 residues long. The CDR3 spells CSAKGGRGMSYNEQFF. CDR3 bases: TGCAGTGCTAAGGGGGGCAGGGGAATGTCCTACAATGAGCAGTTCTTC.

This chain uses TRBV3-1 with TRBJ2-5; tentatively, D is TRBD1 (8 bases). The V end was cut by 1 base, the J end by 4 bases, with 22 bases between. CDR3 length equals 18 residues. Germline CDR1 reads LGHDT; CDR2 reads YNNKEL (reference sequence). This CDR3 is CASSQVSWTGRASETQYF. Here the CDR3 DNA reads TGTGCCAGCAGCCAAGTCTCCTGGACAGGGAGGGCCTCAGAGACCCAGTACTTC.

This clonotype was seen a few times. This chain links TRBV2 with TRBJ2-7; no firm D call. Trimming removed 5 bases from V and 3 bases from J, with 2 bases in between. CDR3 length: 10 residues. The germline gives CDR1 SNHLY, CDR2 FYNNEI. The CDR3 DNA sequence: TGTGCCAGCAGTCACTACGAGCAGTACTTC. Its protein is CASSHYEQYF.

The chain joins TRBV27 to TRBJ2-3; 7 nucleotides agree with TRBD2. Looked up from germline, CDR1 is MNHEY and CDR2 is SMNVEV (reference sequence). V dropped 1 base and J dropped 5; count of bases not matched to a gene: 9. The CDR3 is made up of 16 amino acids. The CDR3, as DNA: TGTGCCAGCAGTTTATGGGCTAGCGGACGGGAAGATACGCAGTATTTT. Translation: CASSLWASGREDTQYF.

V usage is TRBV20-1 and J usage is TRBJ2-3; 7 bases map to TRBD2. The V and J ends lost 3 bases and 4 bases, in that order; junction bases with no gene match: 10. Germline lookup yields CDR1 DFQATT and CDR2 SNEGSKA (reference sequence). The CDR3 spans 15 residues. CDR3 in DNA: TGCAGTGCTAGGCTGGCAGGGAGGGTTGCAGATACGCAGTATTTT. Residues: CSARLAGRVADTQYF.

V gene TRBV2 combines with J gene TRBJ2-5, with a possible D match to TRBD1 (5 bases). The DNA end lines up better with TRBJ2-7; the J call may be wrong. The CDR3 has 12 residues. Per the germline V gene, CDR1 is SNHLY and CDR2 is FYNNEI. This CDR3 is CASSESRVEQYV. CDR3 bases: TGTGCCAGCAGTGAATCCAGGGTCGAGCAGTACGTC.

This clonotype was seen a handful of times. The chain links TRBV28 to TRBJ2-7; D is unresolved. This CDR3 is built from 11 residues. Deletions cut 4 bases from V and 5 bases from J, with 6 bases between. The germline V gene encodes CDR1 MDHEN and CDR2 SYDVKM. The CDR3 nucleotides are TGTGCCAGCAGTTCCTTGCACGAGCAGTACTTC. Translation gives CASSSLHEQYF.

This clonotype has a handful of counts. Here the CDR3 DNA reads TGTGCCAGCAGTGATCAGGGTTCCTCACCCCTCCACTTT. Its protein product is CASSDQGSSPLHF. The rearrangement joins TRBV25-1 to TRBJ1-6; the D gene is possibly TRBD1 (5 bases). Trimming took off 3 bases at V and 10 bases at J, with 10 bases between the two ends. The CDR3 sequence is 13 residues long. From germline, CDR1 is MGHDK and CDR2 SYGVNS.

This chain connects TRBV2 to TRBJ2-5; no clear D. The DNA end lines up better with TRBJ2-7; the J call may be wrong. CDR1 and CDR2 from the germline V gene are SNHLY and FYNNEI. CDR3 size: 14 residues. Here the CDR3 reads CASSAMGRNYEQYF. CDR3 nucleotides: TGTGCCAGCAGTGCGATGGGCAGGAATTACGAGCAGTACTTC.

The chain carries TRBV7-9 and TRBJ2-6; TRBD1 matches at 7 bases. The CDR3 is made up of 16 amino acids. Germline CDR1 SEHNR, CDR2 FQNEAQ (reference sequence). V was pared by 5 bases and J by 2 bases, with 6 bases of the junction left unmatched. In DNA, the CDR3 is TGTGCCAGCAGCCGTCAGGGGGTCCCTGGGGCCAACGTCCTGACTTTC. Protein product: CASSRQGVPGANVLTF.

This clonotype was counted a few times. V usage is TRBV5-1 and J usage is TRBJ2-5, with a tentative D call TRBD2 (6 bases). CDR1 and CDR2 from the germline V gene are SGHRS and YFSETQ. Trimming took 4 bases from V and 1 from J, leaving 11 bases between them. The CDR3 is 14 amino acids. The CDR3 DNA reads TGCGCCAGCAGCATCGGGGGACCCCAAGAGACCCAGTACTTC. Translated: CASSIGGPQETQYF.

This clonotype turned up a few times. The chain uses TRBV6-5 and TRBJ2-1; 12 nucleotides match TRBD2. The germline CDR1 and CDR2 sequences are MNHEY and SVGAGI. V gave up 6 bases and J gave up 6 bases; unmatched junction bases: 9. CDR3 length equals 16 residues. The DNA for the CDR3 is TGTGCCAGCAGAACCCTAGCGGGGGGGCCGCGCAATGAGCAGTTCTTC. Protein sequence: CASRTLAGGPRNEQFF.

This clonotype was recorded a few times. The gene calls are TRBV27 and TRBJ2-6, with D maybe TRBD1 (6 bases). Germline CDR1 is MNHEY and CDR2 is SMNVEV (reference sequence). Trimming removed 7 bases at V and 0 bases at J, with 16 bases between. The length of the CDR3 is 17 residues. CDR3 in DNA: TGTGCCAGCAAAGATCTCGGACAGAGCTCTGGGGCCAACGTCCTGACTTTC. Amino acids: CASKDLGQSSGANVLTF.

This sequence joins TRBV20-1 and TRBJ2-7, with a tentative D call TRBD2 (5 bases). This CDR3 has 17 residues. V was pared by 5 bases and J by 0 bases, with 23 bases between. Germline CDR1 reads DFQATT; CDR2 reads SNEGSKA (reference sequence). DNA of the CDR3: TGCAGTGCTGGATCCCCCAGTCCCCGGGGTGCCTCCTACGAGCAGTACTTC. Amino acids: CSAGSPSPRGASYEQYF.

V gene TRBV7-2 combines with J gene TRBJ2-1, with TRBD2 matching over 8 bases. V lost 5 bases and J lost 0; bases outside the gene matches: 3. The CDR3 covers 15 residues. Per the germline V gene, CDR1 is SGHTA and CDR2 is FQGNSA. The CDR3 reads CASSRGGNSYNEQFF. In DNA form, the CDR3 reads TGTGCCAGCAGCCGGGGGGGGAACTCCTACAATGAGCAGTTCTTC.

Concerning this clonotype: One end of the junction is discordant with germline, which a read error may explain. The genes are TRBV25-1 and TRBJ1-1, with TRBD1 as a possible D gene (6 bases). CDR3 length: 13 amino acids. Per germline, CDR1 MGHDK and CDR2 SYGVNS. CDR3 amino acids: CASSDRQDTEAFF. In DNA, the CDR3 is TGTGCCAGCAGTGATCGACAGGACACTGAGGCTTTCTTT.

V gene TRBV28 combines with J gene TRBJ2-3; D unresolved. The CDR3 runs 12 residues. Germline V gene lookup returns CDR1 MDHEN and CDR2 SYDVKM. The germline V and J ends were trimmed by 6 bases and 10 bases, with 14 bases remaining between them. CDR3 region: CASSPVYSAQYF. The CDR3 coding sequence is TGTGCCAGCAGCCCTGTATACTCTGCGCAGTATTTT.

This chain joins TRBV12-3 or TRBV12-4 and TRBJ1-1; D is undetermined. The V end was cut by 7 bases, the J end by 1 base, with 10 bases between. The CDR3 runs to 13 residues. CDR3 coding DNA: TGTGCCAGCATACGGGCAAGGAACACTGAAGCTTTCTTT. This translates into CASIRARNTEAFF.

The V gene is TRBV12-3 or TRBV12-4, the J gene TRBJ2-6; TRBD1 matches 8 bases. The V and J ends lost 6 bases and 0 bases, in that order; junction bases with no gene match: 7. This CDR3 is 17 amino acids long. DNA for the CDR3: TGTGCCAGCAGCCTTAGGACAGGGAACTCTGGGGCCAACGTCCTGACTTTC. This translates into CASSLRTGNSGANVLTF.